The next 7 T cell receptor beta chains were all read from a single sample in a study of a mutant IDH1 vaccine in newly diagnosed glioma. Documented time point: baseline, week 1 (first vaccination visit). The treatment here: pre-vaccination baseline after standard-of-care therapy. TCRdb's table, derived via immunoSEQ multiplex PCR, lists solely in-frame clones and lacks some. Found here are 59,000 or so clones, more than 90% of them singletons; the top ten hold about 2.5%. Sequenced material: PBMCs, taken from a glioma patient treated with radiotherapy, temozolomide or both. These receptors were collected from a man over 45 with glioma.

CDR3 coding DNA: TGCGCCAGCAGTGAGTATCCTAGCGGGAAGTACGAGCAGTACTTC. Protein sequence: CASSEYPSGKYEQYF. The chain has TRBV10-2 and TRBJ2-7; 9 nucleotides align to TRBD2. V gave up 1 base and J gave up 4 bases; unmatched junction bases: 5. CDR3 length: 15 residues. Germline-derived CDR1 and CDR2 are WSHSY and SAAADI.

The CDR3 nucleotides are TGCGCCAGCAGCTTGTGGGGACTAGCGGGGGCCGAGACCCAGTACTTC. It translates to CASSLWGLAGAETQYF. V usage is TRBV5-1 and J usage is TRBJ2-5, with TRBD2 identical over 14 bases. This CDR3 has 16 amino acids. Germline loops: CDR1 SGHRS, CDR2 YFSETQ. V was pared by 1 base and J by 5 bases, with 4 bases of the junction left unmatched.

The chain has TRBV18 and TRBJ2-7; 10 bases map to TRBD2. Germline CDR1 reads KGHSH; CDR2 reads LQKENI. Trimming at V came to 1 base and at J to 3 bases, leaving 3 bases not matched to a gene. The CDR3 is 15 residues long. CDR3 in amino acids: CASSPLSGRGYEQYF. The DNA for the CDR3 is TGTGCCAGCTCACCACTGAGCGGGAGGGGCTACGAGCAGTACTTC.

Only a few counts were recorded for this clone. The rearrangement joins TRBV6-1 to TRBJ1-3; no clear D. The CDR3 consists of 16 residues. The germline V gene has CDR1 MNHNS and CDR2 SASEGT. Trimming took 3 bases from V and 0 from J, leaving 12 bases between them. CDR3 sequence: CASSDRIANSGNTIYF. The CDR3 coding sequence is TGTGCCAGCAGTGACCGTATAGCCAACTCTGGAAACACCATATATTTT.

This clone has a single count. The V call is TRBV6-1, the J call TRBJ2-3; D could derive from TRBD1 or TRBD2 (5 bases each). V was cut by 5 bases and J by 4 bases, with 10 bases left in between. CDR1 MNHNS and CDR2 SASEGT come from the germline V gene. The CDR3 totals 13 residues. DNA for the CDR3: TGTGCCAGCAGTCAGGGAGTTGCAGATACGCAGTATTTT. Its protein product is CASSQGVADTQYF.

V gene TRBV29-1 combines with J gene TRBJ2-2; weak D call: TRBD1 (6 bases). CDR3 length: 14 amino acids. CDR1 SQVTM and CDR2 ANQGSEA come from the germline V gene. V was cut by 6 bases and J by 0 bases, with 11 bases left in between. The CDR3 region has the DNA TGCAGCGTCATGGGGACACCGAACACCGGGGAGCTGTTTTTT. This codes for CSVMGTPNTGELFF.

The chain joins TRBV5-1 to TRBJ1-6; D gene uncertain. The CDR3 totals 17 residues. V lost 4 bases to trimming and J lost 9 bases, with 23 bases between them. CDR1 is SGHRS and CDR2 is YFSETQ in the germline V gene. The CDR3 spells CASSNPTPETSGSPLHF. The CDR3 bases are TGCGCCAGCAGCAATCCCACCCCCGAGACCTCTGGTTCACCCCTCCACTTT.